The 14 T cell receptor beta chains listed next were all sequenced from one sample in a study of Ad26.COV2.S vaccination and SARS-CoV-2 variants. Produced via immunoSEQ multiplex PCR; TCRdb's table is partial and in-frame only. In the table there are about 480,000 clones, roughly 85% of which are singletons. Treatment of the sample: about 20 received Ad26.COV2.S at low or high dose, single or two shots; 5 received placebo; per-sample allocation not given. Sampling took place 63 days after the first vaccine or placebo injection. The input for sequencing was peripheral blood, taken in a trial of Ad26.COV2.S vaccine versus placebo. The source is a person between 18 and 60 years old who received the Ad26.COV2.S COVID-19 vaccine or a placebo.

The V gene is TRBV7-3, the J gene TRBJ2-1; 11 positions match TRBD2. Germline V CDR1 and CDR2: SGHTA, FQGTGA. The CDR3 has 17 amino acids. The V segment lost 5 bases and the J segment 8 bases; nucleotides outside the gene matches: 14. CDR3 amino acids: CASSPGLLAGAVYEQFF. CDR3 DNA sequence: TGTGCCAGCAGCCCGGGCCTACTAGCGGGAGCAGTCTATGAGCAGTTCTTC.

The V and J genes are TRBV7-9 and TRBJ2-1; 11 positions match TRBD2. Germline-derived CDR1 and CDR2 are SEHNR and FQNEAQ (reference sequence). This CDR3 contains 16 residues. The V gene end was trimmed by 5 bases and the J gene end by 7 bases; junction bases not matched to a gene: 10. The DNA of the CDR3 is TGTGCCAGCAGCCATCCCATAGCGGGAGGGGGGAATGAGCAGTTCTTC. The encoded protein is CASSHPIAGGGNEQFF.

The V call is TRBV9, the J call TRBJ2-1; a weak D match, TRBD1 (6 bases). The CDR3 length is 14 residues. CDR1 is SGDLS, CDR2 YYNGEE, per germline. The ends were cut back, 0 bases at V and 9 bases at J, with 13 bases in the middle. As DNA, the CDR3 is TGTGCCAGCAGCGTAGGGGGGCGCACCGGTGAGCAGTTCTTC. Protein: CASSVGGRTGEQFF.

For this clone: The identical CDR3 is also encoded by other nucleotide sequences in the sample. The chain recombines TRBV6-5 with TRBJ2-5, with D perhaps being TRBD1 or TRBD2 (6 bases each). This CDR3 has 13 residues. Germline V gives CDR1 MNHEY, CDR2 SVGAGI. Trimming removed 4 bases at V and 4 bases at J, with 10 bases between. CDR3 loop: CASSSGARETQYF. In DNA form, the CDR3 reads TGTGCCAGCAGTTCGGGGGCTCGAGAGACCCAGTACTTC.

V is TRBV18 and J is TRBJ2-2, with D possibly TRBD2 on 6 matching bases. This CDR3 has 18 residues. The germline gives CDR1 KGHSH, CDR2 LQKENI. V lost 4 bases to trimming and J lost 0 bases, with 18 bases between them. In nucleotides, the CDR3 is TGTGCCAGCTCACAAGTGGGTAGCGGAGATACGAACACCGGGGAGCTGTTTTTT. As protein: CASSQVGSGDTNTGELFF.

This clone has a handful of counts. The chain has TRBV6-5 and TRBJ2-7; D possibly corresponds to TRBD2 (5 bases). The CDR3 length is 12 residues. Germline V CDR1 and CDR2: MNHEY, SVGAGI. Between the trimmed V and J ends, which lost 7 bases and 7 bases, there was a span of 14 bases. CDR3 loop: CASKQNPGEQYF. The CDR3 DNA follows: TGTGCCAGCAAACAGAATCCGGGGGAGCAGTACTTC.

This clone was seen a single time. The chain is built from TRBV24-1 and TRBJ1-2, with TRBD1 matching over 7 bases. J lost 8 bases, V lost 9 bases, and 8 bases had no gene match. The germline CDR1 and CDR2 sequences are KGHDR and SFDVKD. The CDR3 loop spans 12 amino acids. This CDR3 is CATQGGPGGYTF. CDR3 coding DNA: TGTGCCACCCAGGGGGGGCCAGGGGGCTACACCTTC.

The chain has TRBV27 and TRBJ2-6; D gene uncertain. The CDR3 length is 14 residues. Between the trimmed V and J ends, which lost 3 bases and 2 bases, there was a span of 5 bases. Germline-derived CDR1 and CDR2 are MNHEY and SMNVEV (reference sequence). The CDR3 coding sequence is TGTGCCAGCAGTTTCCGGGCTGGGGCCAACGTCCTGACTTTC. Its translation is CASSFRAGANVLTF.

The rearrangement links TRBV28 to TRBJ2-3; the D is unclear. Germline values: CDR1 MDHEN, CDR2 SYDVKM. V gave up 3 bases and J gave up 6 bases, with 10 bases separating them. This CDR3 contains 13 residues. CDR3 sequence reads: CASSFFRRDTQYF. The CDR3 DNA is TGTGCCAGCAGTTTCTTCAGGCGGGATACGCAGTATTTT.

This chain connects TRBV15 to TRBJ2-3; 9 bases are a match to TRBD1. The CDR3 length is 15 residues. J gave up 5 bases and V 0 bases, and 3 bases lay outside the gene matches. CDR1 and CDR2 from the germline V gene are LNHNV and YYDKDF (reference sequence). CDR3 residues: CATSREGQGQDTQYF. The DNA of the CDR3 is TGTGCCACCAGCAGAGAGGGACAGGGTCAAGATACGCAGTATTTT.

This sequence joins TRBV7-3 and TRBJ2-1; 11 nucleotides line up with TRBD2. There are 16 residues in the CDR3. CDR1 is SGHTA and CDR2 is FQGTGA in the germline V gene. V lost 5 bases to trimming and J lost 6 bases; unmatched junction nucleotides: 9. CDR3 nucleotide sequence: TGTGCCAGCAGCCATAATAGCGGGAGGGCCGGCAATGAGCAGTTCTTC. Translating gives CASSHNSGRAGNEQFF. Complete variable domain (other parts from reference TRBV7-3 and TRBJ2-1): GAGVSQTPSNKVTEKGKYVELRCDPISGHTALYWYRQSLGQGPEFLIYFQGTGAADDSGLPNDRFFAVRPEGSVSTLKIQRTERGDSAVYLCASSHNSGRAGNEQFFGPGTRLTVL.

This sequence joins TRBV5-1 and TRBJ2-2; 9 bases are a match to TRBD1. The germline CDR1 and CDR2 sequences are SGHRS and YFSETQ. The CDR3 consists of 15 residues. J was trimmed by 7 bases and V by 6 bases; bases with no gene match: 10. CDR3 region: CASIPGDRDVGELFF. CDR3 DNA: TGCGCCAGCATCCCCGGGGACAGGGATGTCGGGGAGCTGTTTTTT. The full variable domain, completed using reference TRBV5-1 and TRBJ2-2, is KAGVTQTPRYLIKTRGQQVTLSCSPISGHRSVSWYQQTPGQGLQFLFEYFSETQRNKGNFPGRFSGRQFSNSRSEMNVSTLELGDSALYLCASIPGDRDVGELFFGEGSRLTVL.

The J gene is TRBJ1-1, the V gene TRBV18; TRBD1 matches at 11 bases. Germline loops: CDR1 KGHSH, CDR2 LQKENI. V lost 1 base, J lost 7 bases, and 8 bases stayed unmatched. The CDR3 consists of 16 residues. The CDR3 sequence: CASSPRWTGGDFEAFF. The DNA of the CDR3 is TGTGCCAGCTCACCACGGTGGACAGGGGGCGATTTTGAAGCTTTCTTT. The full variable domain, completed using reference TRBV18 and TRBJ1-1, is NAGVMQNPRHLVRRRGQEARLRCSPMKGHSHVYWYRQLPEEGLKFMVYLQKENIIDESGMPKERFSAEFPKEGPSILRIQQVVRGDSAAYFCASSPRWTGGDFEAFFGQGTRLTVV.

V gene TRBV28 combines with J gene TRBJ1-6, with D perhaps TRBD1 (6 bases). The V gene lost 3 bases and the J gene lost 6 bases, with 6 bases spanning the gap. Germline V gives CDR1 MDHEN, CDR2 SYDVKM. CDR3 length: 13 residues. CDR3 bases: TGTGCCAGCAGTTTGGACAGTAATTCACCCCTCCACTTT. This sequence encodes CASSLDSNSPLHF.